In this sample, the clone carrying this T cell receptor beta chain is medium-sized. The germline V gene encodes CDR1 MNHEY and CDR2 SMNVEV (reference sequence). V shed 3 bases and J 2 bases; nucleotides not matched to a gene: 5. There are 15 residues in the CDR3. The record originates from a study of spatial heterogeneity in lung cancer. TCRdb analysed the 5' RACE reads with MiXCR anew, one entry per CDR3 protein. The table has under 2,500 distinct CDR3 sequences, around 16% seen once; the top ten hold around 51%. Specified time point: sample taken at primary tumor resection. Tumor, nontumor lung or frozen PBMC supplied whole RNA that was sequenced unsorted.

The rearrangement links TRBV27 to TRBJ2-5, with TRBD1 matching 8 bases. The material was PBMCs, obtained at surgery. This clonotype originated in a male donor with early-stage non-small cell lung cancer. The chain's CDR3 is CASSFLGQAQETQYF. DNA of the CDR3: TGTGCCAGCAGTTTTTTGGGACAGGCTCAAGAGACCCAGTACTTC.